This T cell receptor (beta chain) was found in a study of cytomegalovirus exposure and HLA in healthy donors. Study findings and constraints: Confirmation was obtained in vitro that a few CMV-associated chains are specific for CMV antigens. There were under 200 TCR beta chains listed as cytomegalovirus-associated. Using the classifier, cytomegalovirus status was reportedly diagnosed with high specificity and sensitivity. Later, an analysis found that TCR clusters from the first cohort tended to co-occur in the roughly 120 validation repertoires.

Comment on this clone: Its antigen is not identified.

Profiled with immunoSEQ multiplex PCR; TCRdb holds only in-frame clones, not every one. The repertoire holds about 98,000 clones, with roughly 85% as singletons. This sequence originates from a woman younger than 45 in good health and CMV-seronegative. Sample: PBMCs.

In DNA, the CDR3 is TGTGCCAGCAGCCAAGATCTCTCGGTGGTAAAACGGGGGAATGAAGCTTTCTTT. Translation: CASSQDLSVVKRGNEAFF. The J gene is TRBJ1-1, the V gene TRBV4-2; a possible D gene is TRBD1 (5 bases). CDR3 length: 18 amino acids. V lost 0 bases to trimming and J lost 7 bases, with 24 bases between them. Germline V gene data show CDR1 as LGHNA and CDR2 as YNFKEQ.